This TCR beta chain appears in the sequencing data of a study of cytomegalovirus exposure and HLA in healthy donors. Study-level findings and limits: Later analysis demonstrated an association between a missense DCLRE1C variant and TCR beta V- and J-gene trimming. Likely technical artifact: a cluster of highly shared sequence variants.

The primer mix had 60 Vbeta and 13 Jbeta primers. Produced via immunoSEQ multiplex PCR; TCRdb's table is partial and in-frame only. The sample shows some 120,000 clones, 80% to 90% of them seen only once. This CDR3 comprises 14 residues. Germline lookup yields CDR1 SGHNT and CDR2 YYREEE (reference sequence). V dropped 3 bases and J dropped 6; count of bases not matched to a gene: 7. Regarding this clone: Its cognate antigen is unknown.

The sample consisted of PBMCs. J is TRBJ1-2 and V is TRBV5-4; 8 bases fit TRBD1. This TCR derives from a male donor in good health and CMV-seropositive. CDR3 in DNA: TGTGCCAGCAGCTGGGGGGCAGGGGGCGATGGCTACACCTTC. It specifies CASSWGAGGDGYTF.